Each of the 20 T cell receptor beta chains below was sequenced from the same sample in a study of blood T cells in healthy people across ages. Alongside a J-beta primer mix, a sample-barcoded 5' primer served in a second PCR lasting about 7 to 11 cycles. TCRdb fed the 5' RACE reads into MiXCR, producing one record per CDR3 protein. Among roughly 1.7 million distinct CDR3 sequences listed, roughly a third were seen once. Material: blood. These TCRs come from a woman younger than 45 in good health.

The J gene is TRBJ2-1, the V gene TRBV5-1, with TRBD2 identical over 9 bases. Germline V gives CDR1 SGHRS, CDR2 YFSETQ. With V trimmed by 0 bases and J by 9 bases, 10 bases remained unmatched. The CDR3 covers 16 residues. The chain's CDR3 is CASSLASGRYAVEQFF. CDR3 DNA: TGCGCCAGCAGCTTGGCCAGCGGGAGGTATGCTGTTGAGCAGTTCTTC.

The rearrangement joins TRBV12-3 or TRBV12-4 to TRBJ2-7; D is uncertain. Trimming removed 2 bases at V and 10 bases at J, with 15 bases between. This CDR3 is built from 13 residues. In DNA, the CDR3 is TGTGCCAGCAGTTTACCCCAGTCAAAGGCCCAGTACTTC. Translation gives CASSLPQSKAQYF.

CDR3 coding DNA: TGTGCCAGCAGCTTGGATGTATCCTCGGGCGGCTACACCTTC. Its translation is CASSLDVSSGGYTF. The J gene is TRBJ1-2, the V gene TRBV5-4; D unclear. The V gene's germline CDR1 is SGHNT and CDR2 YYREEE (reference sequence). This CDR3 has 14 residues. The V and J ends lost 0 bases and 8 bases respectively, with 14 bases between them.

This rearrangement joins TRBV7-8 to TRBJ1-1; no clear D gene. Per germline, CDR1 SGHVS and CDR2 FQNEAQ. CDR3 size: 13 residues. V was trimmed by 5 bases and J by 4 bases, leaving 11 bases between them. The DNA for the CDR3 is TGTGCCAGCAGCCCAATCGGGAGCACTGAAGCTTTCTTT. Residues: CASSPIGSTEAFF.

This clonotype was counted a few times. V and J are TRBV10-3 and TRBJ2-3; 7 positions match TRBD2. The CDR3 has 15 amino acids. CDR1 and CDR2 (germline): ENHRY, SYGVKD. With 3 bases clipped from V and 6 bases from J, the junction kept 9 bases outside the gene matches. DNA for the CDR3: TGTGCCATCAGTGACACGCGGGGGAAGGGTGATACGCAGTATTTT. As protein: CAISDTRGKGDTQYF.

There are a few counts of this clonotype. The chain combines TRBV9 with TRBJ2-5; unclear D gene. Germline V lookup: CDR1 SGDLS, CDR2 YYNGEE. V dropped 2 bases and J dropped 1 base, with 9 bases sitting between them. The CDR3 length is 14 residues. The CDR3: CASSVESSQETQYF. For the CDR3, the DNA is TGTGCCAGCAGCGTCGAGAGCAGCCAAGAGACCCAGTACTTC.

The table lists this clonotype with a few counts. The V call is TRBV11-2, the J call TRBJ1-4; possibly TRBD1 for D (6 bases). The CDR3 is 18 residues long. In germline, CDR1 is SGHAT, CDR2 FQNNGV. V lost 3 bases, J lost 3 bases, and 20 bases lay in between. CDR3 coding DNA: TGTGCCAGCAGCTTCGACCCCTCTGGTAGGGGGGCTAATGAAAAACTGTTTTTT. Amino acids: CASSFDPSGRGANEKLFF. Full variable domain (outside the CDR3, taken from reference TRBV11-2 and TRBJ1-4): EAGVAQSPRYKIIEKRQSVAFWCNPISGHATLYWYQQILGQGPKLLIQFQNNGVVDDSQLPKDRFSAERLKGVDSTLKIQPAKLEDSAVYLCASSFDPSGRGANEKLFFGSGTQLSVL.

This clonotype has more than one count but fewer than ten. V and J are TRBV9 and TRBJ2-3, with a possible D match to TRBD2 (7 bases). The germline gives CDR1 SGDLS, CDR2 YYNGEE. The CDR3 is 15 amino acids. V was cut by 1 base and J by 5 bases, with 14 bases left in between. The CDR3 DNA reads TGTGCCAGCAGCGTAATGGGGGGGCCCTTAGATACGCAGTATTTT. Its translation is CASSVMGGPLDTQYF.

The rearrangement uses TRBV30 and TRBJ1-5, with TRBD1 as a possible D gene (5 bases). Germline V gene data show CDR1 as GTSNPN and CDR2 as SVGIG (reference sequence). This CDR3 comprises 15 residues. Trimming left V 0 bases short and J 0 bases short, with 9 bases between. The CDR3 spells CAWSVGHASNQPQHF. The CDR3 DNA sequence: TGTGCCTGGAGTGTAGGACACGCTAGCAATCAGCCCCAGCATTTT.

This clonotype was picked up a small number of times. The chain is built from TRBV20-1 and TRBJ1-2; TRBD1 matches at 9 bases. The germline V gene has CDR1 DFQATT and CDR2 SNEGSKA (reference sequence). With V trimmed by 5 bases and J by 7 bases, 11 bases remained unmatched. The CDR3 spans 14 residues. This chain's CDR3 is CSADSDRGIFGYTF. The CDR3 DNA sequence: TGCAGTGCTGATTCAGACAGGGGGATCTTTGGCTACACCTTC.

This clonotype was found a few times. The rearrangement links TRBV13 to TRBJ2-7, with unresolved D. The germline V gene has CDR1 PRHDT and CDR2 FYEKMQ (reference sequence). This CDR3 spans 14 amino acids. Trimming took 5 bases from V and 5 from J, leaving 16 bases between them. The CDR3 sequence: CASSHRLSSNEQYF. DNA of the CDR3: TGTGCCAGCAGCCACCGTTTATCCAGCAACGAGCAGTACTTC.

This clonotype was detected only a few times. This chain connects TRBV6-4 to TRBJ2-7; 8 bases map to TRBD1. The V and J ends lost 7 bases and 1 base, in that order; junction bases with no gene match: 12. The CDR3 length is 16 residues. Germline values: CDR1 MRHNA, CDR2 SNTAGT. CDR3 nucleotides: TGTGCCAGCACGGAGGGACAGGAGGGGACATCCTACGAGCAGTACTTC. Protein product: CASTEGQEGTSYEQYF.

In this sample, this clonotype turned up a few times. The chain combines TRBV9 with TRBJ2-1; a weak D match, TRBD1 (7 bases). Germline V gives CDR1 SGDLS, CDR2 YYNGEE. V was shortened by 2 bases and J by 1 base, with 10 bases between the two germline ends. CDR3 length: 15 amino acids. The CDR3 bases are TGTGCCAGCAGCGTCAGGGGGGAGTCCTACAATGAGCAGTTCTTC. This gives the protein CASSVRGESYNEQFF. Looking up the rest from reference TRBV9 and TRBJ2-1 gives the full variable domain: DSGVTQTPKHLITATGQRVTLRCSPRSGDLSVYWYQQSLDQGLQFLIQYYNGEERAKGNILERFSAQQFPDLHSELNLSSLELGDSALYFCASSVRGESYNEQFFGPGTRLTVL.

The chain uses TRBV6-1 and TRBJ1-5; 8 bases map to TRBD1. The germline CDR1 and CDR2 sequences are MNHNS and SASEGT. The CDR3 runs to 14 residues. The V and J ends lost 7 bases and 5 bases, in that order; junction bases with no gene match: 7. The CDR3 here is CASNPGQAYQPQHF. The CDR3 coding sequence is TGTGCCAGCAATCCGGGACAGGCTTATCAGCCCCAGCATTTT.

This clonotype was observed a single time. The chain is built from TRBV29-1 and TRBJ2-5; D is uncertain. The CDR3 has 13 amino acids. V was shortened by 7 bases and J by 11 bases, with 23 bases between the two germline ends. The V gene's germline CDR1 is SQVTM and CDR2 ANQGSEA. CDR3 DNA: TGCAGCGCTTGCTCGGCGGTCTCCTATAAGCAGTACTTC. Encoded protein: CSACSAVSYKQYF. Full variable domain (rest looked up from reference TRBV29-1 and TRBJ2-5): SAVISQKPSRDICQRGTSLTIQCQVDSQVTMMFWYRQQPGQSLTLIATANQGSEATYESGFVIDKFPISRPNLTFSTLTVSNMSPEDSSIYLCSACSAVSYKQYFGPGTRLLVL.

V is TRBV4-1 and J is TRBJ2-2; D is possibly TRBD2 (6 bases). This CDR3 contains 15 residues. V dropped 4 bases and J dropped 3 bases, with 12 bases sitting between them. Germline V gives CDR1 MGHRA, CDR2 YSYEKL. CDR3 residues: CASSLVGLHTGELFF. The DNA of the CDR3 is TGCGCCAGCAGCCTCGTGGGACTCCACACCGGGGAGCTGTTTTTT.

There are a few counts of this clonotype. V gene TRBV6-6 combines with J gene TRBJ1-6; perhaps TRBD1 as D (5 bases). The ends were cut back, 6 bases at V and 10 bases at J, with 13 bases in the middle. The germline V gene has CDR1 MNHNY and CDR2 SVGAGI (reference sequence). The CDR3 contains 13 residues. DNA of the CDR3: TGTGCCAGCAGCTCCAAAAAGGGGTCACCCCTCCACTTT. Amino acids: CASSSKKGSPLHF.

The chain links TRBV27 to TRBJ1-1, with 9 positions matching TRBD1. CDR1 MNHEY and CDR2 SMNVEV come from the germline V gene (reference sequence). V lost 4 bases, J lost 1 base, and 4 bases stayed unmatched. This CDR3 contains 15 residues. CDR3 sequence reads: CASSWGQGANTEAFF. The DNA of the CDR3 is TGTGCCAGCAGTTGGGGACAGGGTGCGAACACTGAAGCTTTCTTT.

The rearrangement links TRBV9 to TRBJ2-4; D is unclear. Germline CDR1 reads SGDLS; CDR2 reads YYNGEE. The CDR3 totals 14 residues. Trimming left V 9 bases short and J 7 bases short, with 20 bases between. CDR3 protein: CATWCGARQNIQYF. The CDR3 bases are TGTGCCACCTGGTGTGGCGCCCGGCAGAACATTCAGTACTTC.

This rearrangement joins TRBV7-6 to TRBJ2-6; D possibly corresponds to TRBD1 (5 bases). The CDR3 contains 18 residues. The germline V gene encodes CDR1 SGHVS and CDR2 FNYEAQ. V was clipped by 2 bases and J by 2 bases, with 16 bases between them. The CDR3 DNA reads as TGTGCCAGCAGCTTATCTCGCCCTCAGGGTGCTGGGGCCAACGTCCTGACTTTC. This gives the protein CASSLSRPQGAGANVLTF.